A single T cell receptor (beta chain) is shown here with its context. The table lists this clone with a count of one. Its antigen is still unknown. Base qualities are not at hand, and no much larger clone is one base apart. After removal of 1 base from V and 2 bases from J, the junction retains 7 bases not matched to a gene. Including the terminal cysteine and phenylalanine, the CDR3 comprises 17 residues. Only CDR3 DNA remains: 51 bases, in frame from the first base. The germline V gene yields MDHEN for CDR1 and SYDVKM for CDR2. The trial excluded patients who had a history of autoimmune disease or were on systemic immunosuppression. Peripheral blood for TCR sequencing was collected from all dose cohorts at baseline, on cycle 4 day 1, and on cycle 7 day 1. Samples were obtained from an open-label, multicenter, first-in-human phase I dose-escalation trial of ivuxolimab. The trial enrolled adults with locally advanced or metastatic head and neck squamous cell, hepatocellular, melanoma or renal cell carcinoma. Before TCR sequencing, CD4+ T cells and CD8+ T cells from peripheral blood were sorted into separate populations.

This entry comes from a study of OX40 agonist ivuxolimab in advanced cancers. Concerning the study at large: Ivuxolimab was a fully human IgG2 agonistic monoclonal antibody targeting the costimulatory receptor OX40 (CD134). In the dose-escalation cohort, 70% to 85% of patients were male, and the mean age was 60 years with a range of about 20 to 79. Patients were allowed to have had prior anti-PD-1, anti-PD-L1 or anti-CTLA-4 therapy, and 40% of the dose-escalation patients had been treated with checkpoint inhibitors. Intravenous ivuxolimab was administered to patients every 2 weeks at six dose levels: 0.01, 0.1, 0.3, 1.5, 3 and 10 mg/kg. Of the approximately 54 patients in dose escalation, about 20 had hepatocellular carcinoma, some 15 had melanoma, 9 had renal cell carcinoma and 9 had head and neck cancer. Partial responses occurred in three dose-escalation patients, of whom one had hepatocellular carcinoma and two had cutaneous melanoma. The monotherapy dose-escalation portion (N of about 49 patients) of the phase I ivuxolimab trial is reported in the paper. Peripheral TCRbeta sequencing aimed to test whether ivuxolimab altered TCR sequence diversity and caused clonal T-cell expansion.

The full study reports these points: At doses of 0.1 to 3.0 mg/kg, clonal expansion of both CD4+ and CD8+ blood T cells was observed from baseline to week 6. The antigen specificity of the clonally expanded peripheral T cells was not determined. Low levels of normalized T-cell clonal expansion were also seen in some patients who did not respond. In the 0.1-3.0 mg/kg groups, partial responders were among the patients with the lowest normalized peripheral clonal expansion, particularly in CD8+ T cells. After ivuxolimab, expanded clones were on average more numerous among CD8+ T cells than among CD4+ T cells.

For sequencing of the TCRbeta CDR3 region, genomic DNA was extracted from the sorted cells. TCRbeta CDR3 regions were sequenced using the immunoSEQ Assay. Here the immuneACCESS table is served through TCRdb, limited to in-frame sequences with V and J called. Missing clones are a known gap in these copies; in checked studies unresolved V genes cover under half, and the rest lacks a known reason. The sample table shows 70,000 to 90,000 clones, and around 90% are seen once. 10% to 15% of the sample is taken by the ten largest. This sequence originates from an adult with an advanced solid tumor such as melanoma, head and neck, liver or kidney cancer. The chain is encoded by TRBV28 joined to TRBJ2-5; TRBD1 aligns with 10 central bases. Material: CD4+ or CD8+ T cells sorted from blood, obtained in a trial of the OX40 agonist ivuxolimab. The nucleotide sequence is given as TGTGCCAGCAGTTTATCCGGTGGGACAGGGGCTCAAGAGACCCAGTACTTC. Its protein product is CASSLSGGTGAQETQYF.